A single sample is the source of the 30 T cell receptor beta chains below, sequenced in a study of cytomegalovirus exposure and HLA in healthy donors. Libraries were prepared by immunoSEQ multiplex PCR; TCRdb keeps only in-frame clonotypes and omits some of them. The sample includes 130,000 or so clones, under 90% seen only once; the top ten take approximately 3.3%. Sequenced input: PBMCs. Receptors originate from a man aged 30 to 39 in good health and CMV-seronegative.

The chain uses TRBV2 and TRBJ1-4; D call uncertain. The CDR3 is made up of 14 amino acids. Germline V gene sequence: CDR1 SNHLY, CDR2 FYNNEI. V lost 8 bases and J 3 bases, leaving 13 bases between the germline ends. The CDR3 loop is CASDRGPANEKLFF. The CDR3 coding sequence is TGTGCCAGCGATCGTGGGCCGGCTAATGAAAAACTGTTTTTT.

This sequence joins TRBV20-1 and TRBJ1-2; no reliable D call. V lost 3 bases, J lost 7 bases, and 9 bases lay in between. Germline assignment: CDR1 DFQATT and CDR2 SNEGSKA (reference sequence). The CDR3 covers 11 residues. The CDR3 spells CSASRTSGYTF. CDR3 in DNA: TGCAGTGCTAGCCGCACAAGTGGCTACACCTTC.

The chain combines TRBV6-5 with TRBJ1-3, with D possibly TRBD1 on 5 matching bases. This CDR3 has 14 amino acids. CDR1 and CDR2 from the germline V gene are MNHEY and SVGAGI. V lost 6 bases and J 0 bases, leaving 9 bases between the germline ends. CDR3 loop: CASSLDNSGNTIYF. CDR3 DNA: TGTGCCAGCAGCTTGGACAACTCTGGAAACACCATATATTTT.

The J gene is TRBJ2-7, the V gene TRBV6-1; 9 nucleotides align to TRBD1. V was clipped by 5 bases and J by 2 bases; unmatched bases: 4. The CDR3 length is 14 residues. Germline values: CDR1 MNHNS, CDR2 SASEGT. CDR3 DNA: TGTGCCAGCAGTTTGGACAGGGGTGCCTACGAGCAGTACTTC. It specifies CASSLDRGAYEQYF.

The chain has TRBV10-3 and TRBJ1-5, with D possibly being TRBD1 (5 bases). Trimming pared 3 bases from V and 3 bases from J, leaving 15 bases between. This CDR3 has 16 residues. The germline V gene has CDR1 ENHRY and CDR2 SYGVKD. The DNA of the CDR3 is TGTGCCATCAGTGAAACCGCGGGACCGGTCAATCAGCCCCAGCATTTT. It translates to CAISETAGPVNQPQHF.

Turning to this clone: The same CDR3 also results from other DNA sequences found in this sample. V gene TRBV5-1 combines with J gene TRBJ2-7; 7 bases are shared with TRBD1. This CDR3 contains 14 residues. V dropped 0 bases and J dropped 2; count of bases not matched to a gene: 2. Germline values: CDR1 SGHRS, CDR2 YFSETQ. The CDR3 DNA follows: TGCGCCAGCAGCTTGGGGCAGGGGGCCTACGAGCAGTACTTC. Translating gives CASSLGQGAYEQYF.

The chain combines TRBV5-1 with TRBJ2-1; 8 nucleotides line up with TRBD2. The CDR3 covers 15 residues. V shed 4 bases, J shed 5 bases, and the junction held 8 bases outside the gene matches. CDR1 SGHRS and CDR2 YFSETQ come from the germline V gene. The DNA for the CDR3 is TGCGCCAGCAGCCCCAGGGCGGGGGGTGACAATGAGCAGTTCTTC. Its translation is CASSPRAGGDNEQFF.

This clone was picked up one time. The rearrangement joins TRBV7-6 to TRBJ1-6, with D possibly being TRBD1 (6 bases). Per germline, CDR1 SGHVS and CDR2 FNYEAQ. V shed 0 bases and J shed 10 bases, with 16 bases lying between them. The CDR3 is 16 amino acids. The CDR3 sequence is CASSLAGGGLNSPLHF. The CDR3 DNA is TGTGCCAGCAGCTTAGCGGGAGGGGGGTTGAACTCACCCCTCCACTTT.

This chain connects TRBV15 to TRBJ1-2, with 7 bases fitting TRBD1. Germline V lookup: CDR1 LNHNV, CDR2 YYDKDF (reference sequence). The CDR3 runs to 16 residues. V was clipped by 0 bases and J by 4 bases; unmatched bases: 8. The CDR3 spells CATSRDLAGQLYGYTF. The CDR3 nucleotides read TGTGCCACCAGCAGAGATCTCGCGGGACAGCTCTATGGCTACACCTTC.

This clone has a single count. The chain has TRBV7-2 and TRBJ1-5, with D unclear. This CDR3 comprises 14 residues. Per the germline V gene, CDR1 is SGHTA and CDR2 is FQGNSA. Trimming shortened V by 7 bases and J by 4 bases, and 14 bases separated the two germline ends. The CDR3 spells CASTPPGGNQPQHF. In DNA, the CDR3 is TGTGCCAGCACCCCACCGGGTGGGAATCAGCCCCAGCATTTT.

The chain couples TRBV6-5 to TRBJ2-7; 8 positions agree with TRBD2. Germline V gene sequence: CDR1 MNHEY, CDR2 SVGAGI. V lost 6 bases, J lost 7 bases, and 8 bases stayed unmatched. This CDR3 is 13 amino acids long. The CDR3 loop reads CASRTSVAGEQYF. CDR3 DNA: TGTGCCAGCAGAACATCAGTAGCGGGGGAGCAGTACTTC.

The chain is built from TRBV5-1 and TRBJ1-1, with D unresolved. V was clipped by 4 bases and J by 0 bases, with 7 bases between them. The V gene's germline CDR1 is SGHRS and CDR2 YFSETQ. The CDR3 covers 13 residues. CDR3 protein: CASSLTVNTEAFF. DNA for the CDR3: TGCGCCAGCAGCCTAACGGTGAACACTGAAGCTTTCTTT. Full variable domain (missing parts from reference TRBV5-1 and TRBJ1-1): KAGVTQTPRYLIKTRGQQVTLSCSPISGHRSVSWYQQTPGQGLQFLFEYFSETQRNKGNFPGRFSGRQFSNSRSEMNVSTLELGDSALYLCASSLTVNTEAFFGQGTRLTVV.

The sample holds a few counts of this clone. The rearrangement joins TRBV28 to TRBJ1-1; 9 nucleotides align to TRBD1. This CDR3 comprises 13 residues. The V gene's germline CDR1 is MDHEN and CDR2 SYDVKM. V was clipped by 5 bases and J by 11 bases; unmatched bases: 9. CDR3 region: CASSLGTGWRAFF. DNA of the CDR3: TGTGCCAGCAGTCTCGGGACAGGGTGGAGGGCTTTCTTT.

This chain's CDR3 is CASSEQGRGTEAFF. The CDR3 region has the DNA TGTGCCAGCAGTGAACAGGGAAGGGGGACTGAAGCTTTCTTT. The gene calls are TRBV6-4 and TRBJ1-1; perhaps TRBD1 as D (6 bases). The V and J ends lost 3 bases and 5 bases respectively, with 13 bases between them. Per the germline V gene, CDR1 is MRHNA and CDR2 is SNTAGT. The CDR3 is 14 residues long.

The chain uses TRBV11-3 and TRBJ1-1; 7 bases are shared with TRBD1. This CDR3 comprises 15 residues. Germline loops: CDR1 SGHNT, CDR2 YENEEA. The V gene end was trimmed by 5 bases and the J gene end by 1 base; junction bases not matched to a gene: 7. This CDR3 is CASSPRQGPNTEAFF. As DNA, the CDR3 is TGTGCCAGCAGCCCCCGACAGGGACCGAACACTGAAGCTTTCTTT.

This chain joins TRBV6-1 and TRBJ1-3; D call uncertain. The germline V and J ends were trimmed by 6 bases and 0 bases, with 9 bases remaining between them. The CDR3 sequence is 14 residues long. CDR1 MNHNS and CDR2 SASEGT come from the germline V gene. CDR3 amino acids: CASRDTYSGNTIYF. In DNA form, the CDR3 reads TGTGCCAGCAGAGACACCTACTCTGGAAACACCATATATTTT.

This clone has more than one count but fewer than ten. The chain combines TRBV7-8 with TRBJ1-6; tentatively, D is TRBD1 (5 bases). CDR1 is SGHVS and CDR2 is FQNEAQ in the germline V gene. Trimming took 2 bases from V and 7 from J, leaving 15 bases between them. The CDR3 sequence is 16 residues long. Written as DNA, the CDR3 is TGTGCCAGCAGCTTATGGTCCAGGGCACTAAATTCACCCCTCCACTTT. This codes for CASSLWSRALNSPLHF. Complete variable domain (other parts from reference TRBV7-8 and TRBJ1-6): GAGVSQSPRYKVAKRGQDVALRCDPISGHVSLFWYQQALGQGPEFLTYFQNEAQLDKSGLPSDRFFAERPEGSVSTLKIQRTQQEDSAVYLCASSLWSRALNSPLHFGNGTRLTVT.

V and J are TRBV5-1 and TRBJ1-5, with 9 bases that match TRBD1. Germline CDR1 and CDR2: SGHRS and YFSETQ. The trim removed 4 bases at V and 1 base at J, leaving 3 bases unmatched. The CDR3 has 15 amino acids. CDR3 protein: CASSPGTGSNQPQHF. The CDR3 DNA reads TGCGCCAGCAGCCCAGGGACAGGGAGCAATCAGCCCCAGCATTTT.

The V gene is TRBV6-1, the J gene TRBJ1-5, with 7 bases identical to TRBD1. Germline CDR1 reads MNHNS; CDR2 reads SASEGT. With V trimmed by 4 bases and J by 4 bases, 10 bases remained unmatched. CDR3 size: 16 residues. DNA of the CDR3: TGTGCCAGCAGTGGTAAAGGGGGCCACTTGAATCAGCCCCAGCATTTT. This gives the protein CASSGKGGHLNQPQHF.

The chain uses TRBV27 and TRBJ1-5; D is uncertain. Germline V gene sequence: CDR1 MNHEY, CDR2 SMNVEV (reference sequence). Trimming left V 1 base short and J 1 base short, with 8 bases between. This CDR3 spans 15 amino acids. This CDR3 is CASSLWSGSNQPQHF. The CDR3 DNA follows: TGTGCCAGCAGTTTATGGTCCGGGAGCAATCAGCCCCAGCATTTT.

This clone was observed once. CDR3 amino acids: CASSLEAGAIGELFF. In DNA form, the CDR3 reads TGTGCCAGCAGCTTGGAGGCGGGGGCGATCGGGGAGCTGTTTTTT. The genes are TRBV11-2 and TRBJ2-2; possibly TRBD2 for D (7 bases). V was shortened by 3 bases and J by 7 bases, with 15 bases between the two germline ends. The CDR3 is made up of 15 amino acids. From germline, CDR1 is SGHAT and CDR2 FQNNGV.

In the case of this clone: The same CDR3 can be traced to other DNA sequences in this sample. V is TRBV4-2 and J is TRBJ2-1, with D perhaps matching TRBD2 (6 bases). Germline CDR1 reads LGHNA; CDR2 reads YNFKEQ. The CDR3 sequence is 15 residues long. The V end lost 0 bases, the J end lost 1 base, and 7 bases lay between the germline ends. The CDR3 DNA reads TGTGCCAGCAGCCAAGACGGGGGATCCTACAATGAGCAGTTCTTC. Translation: CASSQDGGSYNEQFF.

The chain is built from TRBV13 and TRBJ2-4; TRBD2 might be the D (5 bases). The CDR3 has 16 residues. V dropped 3 bases and J dropped 8 bases, with 20 bases sitting between them. Germline CDR1 and CDR2: PRHDT and FYEKMQ (reference sequence). CDR3 amino acids: CASSFFRKGMGDIQYF. Written as DNA, the CDR3 is TGTGCCAGCAGCTTCTTTCGGAAGGGAATGGGAGACATTCAGTACTTC. The variable domain in full, with the rest retrieved from reference TRBV13 and TRBJ2-4, is AAGVIQSPRHLIKEKRETATLKCYPIPRHDTVYWYQQGPGQDPQFLISFYEKMQSDKGSIPDRFSAQQFSDYHSELNMSSLELGDSALYFCASSFFRKGMGDIQYFGAGTRLSVL.

This chain uses TRBV5-1 with TRBJ2-1; D might be TRBD2 (6 bases). Trimming took 6 bases from V and 2 from J, leaving 15 bases between them. From germline, CDR1 is SGHRS and CDR2 YFSETQ. The CDR3 totals 15 residues. CDR3 nucleotides: TGCGCCAGCAACCGGGGAGGTCCCGCCTACAATGAGCAGTTCTTC. This codes for CASNRGGPAYNEQFF.

The genes are TRBV15 and TRBJ2-5, with TRBD2 as a possible D gene (6 bases). CDR1 is LNHNV, CDR2 YYDKDF, per germline (reference sequence). There are 13 residues in the CDR3. V lost 8 bases and J lost 2, with 12 bases in between. The CDR3 loop is CATGRGPQETQYF. CDR3 in DNA: TGTGCCACCGGGCGGGGACCGCAAGAGACCCAGTACTTC. Full variable domain (missing parts from reference TRBV15 and TRBJ2-5): DAMVIQNPRYQVTQFGKPVTLSCSQTLNHNVMYWYQQKSSQAPKLLFHYYDKDFNNEADTPDNFQSRRPNTSFCFLDIRSPGLGDTAMYLCATGRGPQETQYFGPGTRLLVL.

The gene calls are TRBV5-4 and TRBJ2-1, with a possible D match to TRBD1 (5 bases). In germline, CDR1 is SGHNT, CDR2 YYREEE (reference sequence). Trimming cost V 2 bases and J 1 base, with 10 bases left between them. CDR3 length: 15 amino acids. CDR3 sequence: CASSLGAESYNEQFF. The CDR3, as DNA: TGTGCCAGCAGCTTAGGGGCGGAATCCTACAATGAGCAGTTCTTC.

This rearrangement joins TRBV27 to TRBJ1-2, with 10 bases lining up with TRBD1. Per germline, CDR1 MNHEY and CDR2 SMNVEV (reference sequence). J lost 6 bases, V lost 5 bases, and 9 bases had no gene match. This CDR3 is 15 amino acids long. The CDR3 sequence: CASSTRTGGINGYTF. CDR3 DNA: TGTGCCAGCAGTACCCGGACAGGGGGTATAAATGGCTACACCTTC.

This chain connects TRBV9 to TRBJ2-5, with TRBD2 matching over 8 bases. V lost 4 bases to trimming and J lost 5 bases; unmatched junction nucleotides: 10. Germline CDR1 is SGDLS and CDR2 is YYNGEE. This CDR3 has 15 amino acids. CDR3 sequence reads: CASSSYGGARETQYF. CDR3 coding DNA: TGTGCCAGCAGCTCCTACGGGGGGGCAAGGGAGACCCAGTACTTC.

V gene TRBV10-3 combines with J gene TRBJ2-7; D unresolved. This CDR3 comprises 12 residues. Deletions cut 8 bases from V and 3 bases from J, with 11 bases between. The germline gives CDR1 ENHRY, CDR2 SYGVKD. The CDR3 DNA follows: TGTGCCATCGCAAGGCCGGGCTACGAGCAGTACTTC. Translated: CAIARPGYEQYF.

The gene calls are TRBV12-5 and TRBJ2-1, with D perhaps matching TRBD2 (6 bases). The V gene lost 4 bases and the J gene lost 8 bases, with 12 bases spanning the gap. From germline, CDR1 is LGHNT and CDR2 FRNRAP. This CDR3 contains 13 residues. CDR3 protein: CASGYGRGDEQFF. DNA for the CDR3: TGTGCTAGTGGTTACGGGAGAGGGGATGAGCAGTTCTTC. Filled out from reference TRBV12-5 and TRBJ2-1, the complete variable domain reads DARVTQTPRHKVTEMGQEVTMRCQPILGHNTVFWYRQTMMQGLELLAYFRNRAPLDDSGMPKDRFSAEMPDATLATLKIQPSEPRDSAVYFCASGYGRGDEQFFGPGTRLTVL.